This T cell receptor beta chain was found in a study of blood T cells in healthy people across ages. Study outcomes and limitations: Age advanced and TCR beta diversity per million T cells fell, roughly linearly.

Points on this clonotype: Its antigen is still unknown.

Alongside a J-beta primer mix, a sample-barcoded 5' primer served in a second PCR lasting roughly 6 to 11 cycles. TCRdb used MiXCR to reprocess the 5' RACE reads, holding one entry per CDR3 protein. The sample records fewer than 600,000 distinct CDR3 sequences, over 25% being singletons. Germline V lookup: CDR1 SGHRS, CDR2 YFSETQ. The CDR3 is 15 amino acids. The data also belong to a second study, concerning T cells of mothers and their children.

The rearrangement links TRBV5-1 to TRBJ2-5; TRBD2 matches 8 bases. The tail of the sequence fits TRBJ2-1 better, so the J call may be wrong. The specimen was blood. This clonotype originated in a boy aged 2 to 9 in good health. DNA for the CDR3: TGCGCCAGCAGCTTGAGCGGGAGTACCGTTAATGAGCAGTTCTTC. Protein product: CASSLSGSTVNEQFF.